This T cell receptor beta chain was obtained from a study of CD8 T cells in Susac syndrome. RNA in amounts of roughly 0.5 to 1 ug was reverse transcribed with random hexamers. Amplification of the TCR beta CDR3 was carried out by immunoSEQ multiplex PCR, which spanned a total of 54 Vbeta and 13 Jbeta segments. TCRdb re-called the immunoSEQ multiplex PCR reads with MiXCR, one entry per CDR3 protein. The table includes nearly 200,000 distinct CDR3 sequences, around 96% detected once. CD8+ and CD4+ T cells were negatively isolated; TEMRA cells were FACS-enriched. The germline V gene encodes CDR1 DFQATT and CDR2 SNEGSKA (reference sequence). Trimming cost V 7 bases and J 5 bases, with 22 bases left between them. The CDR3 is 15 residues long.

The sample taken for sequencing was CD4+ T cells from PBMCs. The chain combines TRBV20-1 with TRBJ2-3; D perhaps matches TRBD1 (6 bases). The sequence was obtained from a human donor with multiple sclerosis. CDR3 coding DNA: TGCAGTGTTGGTACGGTGGCAGGGGTTGGAGATACGCAGTATTTT. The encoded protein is CSVGTVAGVGDTQYF.